Below, one T cell receptor beta chain is given with its context. The antigen is not known. This entry comes from a study of tumor-infiltrating lymphocytes in primary liver carcinoma. The wider study: The patients, men and women alike, were aged 30 to 69 years. Findings of the study overall: CD4+ and CD8+ repertoires could not be compared in these unsorted bulk samples.

V was cut by 3 bases and J by 5 bases, with 11 bases left in between. Per the germline V gene, CDR1 is SQVTM and CDR2 is ANQGSEA. There are 13 residues in the CDR3. Germline DNA was extracted alongside blood RNA, which was obtained from unsorted whole blood. Presurgery, 4 to 4.5 milliliters of peripheral blood were collected. Making TCR beta cDNA involved around 540 ng total RNA and a constant-region primer. Generation of the TCR beta libraries relied on three nested multiplex PCR rounds using slightly modified ARM-PCR. TRBV1-TRBV30 forward and Cbeta reverse primers drove the first two roughly 10-cycle rounds. TCRdb analysed the multiplex PCR reads with MiXCR anew, one entry per CDR3 protein. The data show approximately 310,000 distinct CDR3 sequences, with 55% to 65% seen just once and approximately 9% held by the top ten.

What was sequenced was peripheral blood. The origin of this receptor is a man aged 35 to 55 with primary liver carcinoma and hepatitis B virus infection. V gene TRBV29-1 combines with J gene TRBJ1-5, with a possible D match to TRBD1 (5 bases). This chain's CDR3 is CSVEAGPDQPQHF. In DNA form, the CDR3 reads TGCAGCGTTGAGGCGGGACCCGATCAGCCCCAGCATTTT. The whole variable domain, remainder taken from reference TRBV29-1 and TRBJ1-5, is SAVISQKPSRDICQRGTSLTIQCQVDSQVTMMFWYRQQPGQSLTLIATANQGSEATYESGFVIDKFPISRPNLTFSTLTVSNMSPEDSSIYLCSVEAGPDQPQHFGDGTRLSIL.